Here is one TCR beta chain with its context. The junction departs from the called germline gene at one end, perhaps through a read error. This CDR3 contains 17 residues. Germline CDR1 is SGHTA and CDR2 is FQGNSA. Alongside a J-beta primer mix, a sample-barcoded 5' primer served in a second PCR lasting about 7 to 12 cycles. The study obtained at least 2.5 million CDR3-containing paired-end reads from every sample. MiXCR, run by TCRdb on the 5' RACE reads, gives a single entry per CDR3 protein. The profile shows more than 750,000 distinct CDR3 sequences, just under 30% of them singletons. Each sample yielded at least 6 micrograms of PBMC total RNA. This record comes from a study of blood T cells in healthy people across ages. A further study also used this sample, focusing on T cells of mothers and their children.

Sequencing was done on a sample of blood. The chain couples TRBV7-2 to TRBJ2-1; 13 positions agree with TRBD2. The source is a middle-aged woman in good health. This chain's CDR3 is CASSFRTSGGHYNGQFF. In nucleotides, the CDR3 is TGTGCCAGCAGCTTCCGGACTAGCGGGGGCCACTACAATGGGCAGTTCTTC.